This T cell receptor (beta chain) was sequenced during a study of Ad26.COV2.S vaccination and SARS-CoV-2 variants. On the study more broadly: Donor got 5x10^10 or 1x10^11 viral particles of Ad26.COV2.S. Study conclusions and caveats: Non-spike TCR breadth showed similarity between vaccine and placebo recipients. An underestimation of total T cell responses may have resulted from the TCR breadth and depth analyses. The study found higher spike-specific TCR breadth in vaccine than placebo recipients.

Specified treatment: some 20 received Ad26.COV2.S at low or high dose, single or two shots; roughly 5 received placebo; per-sample allocation not given. Material that was analyzed had been drawn on day 63 after the first vaccine or placebo injection. The V gene's germline CDR1 is SGHTA and CDR2 FQGNSA. Trimming cost V 4 bases and J 0 bases, with 15 bases left between them. The CDR3 spans 16 residues. Remarks on this clone: What it binds is not known.

TCRdb's table, derived via immunoSEQ multiplex PCR, lists solely in-frame clones and lacks some. The data hold more than 300,000 clones, with roughly 84% observed a single time. The TCR comes from a person between 18 and 65 years old who received the Ad26.COV2.S COVID-19 vaccine or a placebo. V usage is TRBV7-2 and J usage is TRBJ1-1; tentatively, D is TRBD1 (5 bases). The sample was peripheral blood, taken in a trial of Ad26.COV2.S vaccine versus placebo. This CDR3 reads CASSSKFTGLNTEAFF. Written as DNA, the CDR3 is TGTGCCAGCAGCTCAAAGTTTACAGGATTGAACACTGAAGCTTTCTTT. The variable domain in full, completed from reference TRBV7-2 and TRBJ1-1, reads GAGVSQSPSNKVTEKGKDVELRCDPISGHTALYWYRQSLGQGLEFLIYFQGNSAPDKSGLPSDRFSAERTGGSVSTLTIQRTQQEDSAVYLCASSSKFTGLNTEAFFGQGTRLTVV.